Listed below are T cell receptor beta chains from one sample, sequenced in a study of blood T cell repertoires in COVID-19. TCRdb's table, derived via immunoSEQ multiplex PCR, lists solely in-frame clones and lacks some. The sample lists some 80,000 clones, more than 80% seen once, with roughly 0.72% in the top ten. Input material: peripheral blood. The receptors come from a woman older than 75 with acute or convalescent COVID-19. Each CDR3 is given without its conserved first and last residue.

v_call: TRBV9
cdr3_aa: ASSVGTSGMGETQY

v_call: TRBV28
cdr3_aa: ASRIPGTGTQETQY

v_call: TRBV5-1
cdr3_aa: ASSPGQGSNGYT

v_call: TRBV5-1
cdr3_aa: ASSLVAEASRTELF

v_call: TRBV7-9
cdr3_aa: ASSLALGEGTQY

v_call: TRBV5-1
cdr3_aa: ASSAIGGGSYEQY

v_call: TRBV2
cdr3_aa: ASSGASYQPQH

v_call: TRBV10-3
cdr3_aa: AISEPPGTPTNNEQF

v_call: TRBV3-1/TRBV3-2
cdr3_aa: ASSQVLARLPRQGYT

v_call: TRBV6-4
cdr3_aa: ANSHNEQF

v_call: TRBV4-2
cdr3_aa: ASSQELLDRGSSYNSPLH

v_call: TRBV7-9
cdr3_aa: ASSFGQGGQPQH

v_call: TRBV7-2
cdr3_aa: ASSLGQRGTDTQY

v_call: TRBV4-2
cdr3_aa: ASSQDEKGGTEAF

v_call: TRBV7-9
cdr3_aa: ASSPRLAGARYEQY

v_call: TRBV24-1
cdr3_aa: ATSVPTGVGTGELF

v_call: TRBV2
cdr3_aa: ASRWGQNEQY

v_call: TRBV5-6
cdr3_aa: ASSLLPDSYEQY

v_call: TRBV11-2
cdr3_aa: ASRTRSSYNSPLH

v_call: TRBV10-3
cdr3_aa: ATQPGQGYGYT

v_call: TRBV13
cdr3_aa: ASSPQGYGYT

v_call: TRBV5-4
cdr3_aa: ASSLGGANSYNSPLH

v_call: TRBV5-5
cdr3_aa: ASSLTRGYEQY

v_call: TRBV11-2
cdr3_aa: ASSLRTGYSYNEQF

v_call: TRBV2
cdr3_aa: ASSFRGSTGELF

v_call: TRBV7-8
cdr3_aa: ASSLDGNEQF

v_call: TRBV28
cdr3_aa: ASSRGNYNEQF

v_call: TRBV13
cdr3_aa: ASSSGLAPRYNEQF

v_call: TRBV6-5
cdr3_aa: ASSYSMPGNTEAF

v_call: TRBV4-1
cdr3_aa: ASSQDGIGGTRSYNEQF

v_call: TRBV4-3
cdr3_aa: ASSQVRGGAHGYT

v_call: TRBV7-9
cdr3_aa: ASSLGGLARNGEQF

v_call: TRBV27
cdr3_aa: ASSFKFSGSAYNEQF

v_call: TRBV19
cdr3_aa: ASSRSDSRVQY

v_call: TRBV5-4
cdr3_aa: ASSETDRRAYGYT

v_call: TRBV19
cdr3_aa: ASRGGNTIY